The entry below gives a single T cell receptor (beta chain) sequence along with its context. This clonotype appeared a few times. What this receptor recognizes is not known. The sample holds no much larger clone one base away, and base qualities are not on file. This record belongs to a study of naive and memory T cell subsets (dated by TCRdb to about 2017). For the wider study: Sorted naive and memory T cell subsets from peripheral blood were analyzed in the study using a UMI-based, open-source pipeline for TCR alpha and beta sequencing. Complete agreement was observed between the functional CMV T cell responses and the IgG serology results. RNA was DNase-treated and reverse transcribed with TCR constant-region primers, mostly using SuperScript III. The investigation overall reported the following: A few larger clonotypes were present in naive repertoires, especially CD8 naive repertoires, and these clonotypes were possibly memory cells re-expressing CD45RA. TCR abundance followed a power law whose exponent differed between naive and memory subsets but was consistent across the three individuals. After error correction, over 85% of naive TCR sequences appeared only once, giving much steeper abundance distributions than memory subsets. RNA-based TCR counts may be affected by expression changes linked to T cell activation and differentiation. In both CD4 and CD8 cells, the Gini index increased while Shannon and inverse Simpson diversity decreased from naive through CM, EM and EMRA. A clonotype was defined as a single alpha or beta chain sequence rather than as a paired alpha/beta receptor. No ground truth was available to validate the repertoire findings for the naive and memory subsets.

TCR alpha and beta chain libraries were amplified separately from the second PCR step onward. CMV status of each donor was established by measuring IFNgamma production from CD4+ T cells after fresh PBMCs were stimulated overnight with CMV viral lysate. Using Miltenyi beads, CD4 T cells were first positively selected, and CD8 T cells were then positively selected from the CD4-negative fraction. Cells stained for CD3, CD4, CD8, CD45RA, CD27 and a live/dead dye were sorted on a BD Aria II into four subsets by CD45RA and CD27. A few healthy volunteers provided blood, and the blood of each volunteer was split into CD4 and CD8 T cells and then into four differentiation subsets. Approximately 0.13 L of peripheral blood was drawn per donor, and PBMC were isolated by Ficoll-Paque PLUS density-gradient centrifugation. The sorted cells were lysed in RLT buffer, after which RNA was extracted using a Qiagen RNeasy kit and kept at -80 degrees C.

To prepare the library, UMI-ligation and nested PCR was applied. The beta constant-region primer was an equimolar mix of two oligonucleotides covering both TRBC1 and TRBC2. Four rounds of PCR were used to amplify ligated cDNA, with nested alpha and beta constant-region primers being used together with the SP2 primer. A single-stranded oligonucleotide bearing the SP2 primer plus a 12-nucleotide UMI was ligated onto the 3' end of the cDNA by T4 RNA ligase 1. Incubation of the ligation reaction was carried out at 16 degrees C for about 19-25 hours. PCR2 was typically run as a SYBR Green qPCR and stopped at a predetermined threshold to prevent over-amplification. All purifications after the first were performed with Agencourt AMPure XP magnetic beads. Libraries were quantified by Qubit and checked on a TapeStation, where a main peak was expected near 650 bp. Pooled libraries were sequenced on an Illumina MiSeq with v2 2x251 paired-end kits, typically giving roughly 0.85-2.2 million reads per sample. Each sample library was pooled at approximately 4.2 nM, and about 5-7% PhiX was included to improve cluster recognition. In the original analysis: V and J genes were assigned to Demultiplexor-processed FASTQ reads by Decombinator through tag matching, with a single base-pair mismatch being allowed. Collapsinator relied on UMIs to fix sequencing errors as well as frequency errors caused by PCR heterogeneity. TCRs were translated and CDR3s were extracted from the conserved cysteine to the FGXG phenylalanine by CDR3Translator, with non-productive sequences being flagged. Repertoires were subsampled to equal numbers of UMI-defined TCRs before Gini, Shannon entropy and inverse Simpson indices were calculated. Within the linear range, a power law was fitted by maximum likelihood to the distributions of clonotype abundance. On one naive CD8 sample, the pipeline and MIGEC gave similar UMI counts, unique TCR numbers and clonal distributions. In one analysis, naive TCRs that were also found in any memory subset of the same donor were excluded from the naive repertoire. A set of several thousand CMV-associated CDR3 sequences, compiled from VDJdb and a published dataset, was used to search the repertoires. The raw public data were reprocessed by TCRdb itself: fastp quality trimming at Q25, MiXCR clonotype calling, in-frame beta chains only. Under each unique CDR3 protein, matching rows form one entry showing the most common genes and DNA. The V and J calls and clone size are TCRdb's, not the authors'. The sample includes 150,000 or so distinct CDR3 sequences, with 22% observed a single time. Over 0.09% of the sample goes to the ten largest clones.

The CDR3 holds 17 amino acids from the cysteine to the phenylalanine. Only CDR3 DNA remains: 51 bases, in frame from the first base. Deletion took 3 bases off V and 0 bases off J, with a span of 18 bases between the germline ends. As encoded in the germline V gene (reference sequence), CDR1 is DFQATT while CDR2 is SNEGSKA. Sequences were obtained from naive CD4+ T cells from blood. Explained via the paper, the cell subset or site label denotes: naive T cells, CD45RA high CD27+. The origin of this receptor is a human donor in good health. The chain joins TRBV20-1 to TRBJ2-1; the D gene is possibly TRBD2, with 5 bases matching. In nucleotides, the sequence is TGCAGTGCTAGGAGCTTCCGGGCGGGTAGCTCCTACAATGAGCAGTTCTTC. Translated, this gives CSARSFRAGSSYNEQFF.